The 22 T cell receptor beta chains listed next were all sequenced from one sample in a study of T-cell reconstitution after alpha-beta-depleted transplantation in children listed by TCRdb under 2016. Receptor amplification or capture employed PCR. TCRdb records Illumina HiSeq 2500 as the sequencer. TCR libraries were prepared with molecular barcoding, using unique molecular identifiers to normalize TCRbeta repertoire quantification. The raw public reads went through TCRdb reprocessing: fastp at Q25, MiXCR clone calling, in-frame beta chains kept. Entries are consolidated by CDR3 protein sequence, retaining the most common genes and DNA. This sample gives some 550,000 distinct CDR3 sequences in total; roughly 18% of them show up just once. Around 3.3% of the sample belongs to the ten largest clones. The sample here was PBMCs from the stem cell graft donor, taken from the stem cell graft. The receptors shown here come from a human donor who donated a stem cell graft to a child with acute lymphoblastic leukemia.

CDR3 loop: CASSHGDRTAYEQYF. The CDR3, as DNA: TGCGCCAGCAGCCATGGGGACAGAACTGCCTACGAGCAGTACTTC. The rearrangement uses TRBV5-1 and TRBJ2-7; 7 nucleotides match TRBD1. V was pared by 4 bases and J by 2 bases, with 9 bases of the junction left unmatched. The CDR3 has 15 amino acids. Germline V gene data show CDR1 as SGHRS and CDR2 as YFSETQ.

This clonotype was found a few times. The V call is TRBV5-1, the J call TRBJ1-2; 7 nucleotides match TRBD1. The germline gives CDR1 SGHRS, CDR2 YFSETQ. J gave up 7 bases and V 0 bases, and 6 bases lay outside the gene matches. The length of the CDR3 is 14 residues. CDR3 coding DNA: TGCGCCAGCAGCTTGGAAGGGGGCAGTAGTGGCTACACCTTC. Its translation is CASSLEGGSSGYTF. The full variable domain, in which reference TRBV5-1 and TRBJ1-2 provide the parts outside the CDR3, is KAGVTQTPRYLIKTRGQQVTLSCSPISGHRSVSWYQQTPGQGLQFLFEYFSETQRNKGNFPGRFSGRQFSNSRSEMNVSTLELGDSALYLCASSLEGGSSGYTFGSGTRLTVV.

This clonotype turned up a few times. The V gene is TRBV10-3, the J gene TRBJ1-5; D call uncertain. V was clipped by 3 bases and J by 6 bases, with 3 bases between them. This CDR3 has 11 amino acids. The germline gives CDR1 ENHRY, CDR2 SYGVKD. CDR3 DNA sequence: TGTGCCATCAGTGAAAGTCAGCCCCAGCATTTT. Its translation: CAISESQPQHF.

This clonotype was found many times. The chain employs TRBV7-2 and TRBJ1-5; D may be TRBD1 (6 bases). Between the trimmed V and J ends, which lost 3 bases and 6 bases, there was a span of 15 bases. This CDR3 has 15 residues. CDR1 is SGHTA, CDR2 FQGNSA, per germline. This chain's CDR3 is CASSFGGGGGQPQHF. The CDR3 nucleotides are TGTGCCAGCAGCTTCGGCGGCGGGGGCGGTCAGCCCCAGCATTTT.

The chain couples TRBV10-3 to TRBJ2-7, with 10 positions matching TRBD1. There are 14 residues in the CDR3. Germline CDR1 is ENHRY and CDR2 is SYGVKD. The V gene end was trimmed by 0 bases and the J gene end by 6 bases; junction bases not matched to a gene: 2. The CDR3 loop is CAISESGTGVEQYF. The DNA for the CDR3 is TGTGCCATCAGTGAGTCAGGGACAGGGGTCGAGCAGTACTTC.

This clonotype has only a few counts. V is TRBV29-1 and J is TRBJ2-4; 10 bases are shared with TRBD1. The CDR3 extends over 18 amino acids. Germline V CDR1 and CDR2: SQVTM, ANQGSEA. In DNA form, the CDR3 reads TGCAGGGCCGGCCGACAGGGGGCCCGGATTTGGGCCAAAAACATTCAGTACTTC. Its protein is CRAGRQGARIWAKNIQYF.

The CDR3 sequence: CASRQTSGNADTQYF. Written as DNA, the CDR3 is TGTGCCAGCAGACAGACTAGCGGGAACGCAGATACGCAGTATTTT. The chain joins TRBV7-2 to TRBJ2-3, with 11 bases that match TRBD2. Trimming cost V 6 bases and J 4 bases; bases outside gene matches: 6. CDR3 length equals 15 residues. In germline, CDR1 is SGHTA, CDR2 FQGNSA. Full variable domain (rest looked up from reference TRBV7-2 and TRBJ2-3): GAGVSQSPSNKVTEKGKDVELRCDPISGHTALYWYRQSLGQGLEFLIYFQGNSAPDKSGLPSDRFSAERTGGSVSTLTIQRTQQEDSAVYLCASRQTSGNADTQYFGPGTRLTVL.

This clonotype has only one observation. The rearrangement links TRBV12-3 or TRBV12-4 to TRBJ2-7, with D possibly being TRBD1 (6 bases). This CDR3 comprises 15 residues. Trimming shortened V by 5 bases and J by 4 bases, and 18 bases separated the two germline ends. CDR3 sequence (DNA): TGTGCCAGCAGTGGCCCGAACAGGGCGGAATACGAGCAGTACTTC. This translates into CASSGPNRAEYEQYF.

V gene TRBV5-1 combines with J gene TRBJ2-7; 9 positions match TRBD1. Germline loops: CDR1 SGHRS, CDR2 YFSETQ. There are 15 residues in the CDR3. J lost 0 bases, V lost 4 bases, and 5 bases had no gene match. Here the CDR3 DNA reads TGCGCCAGCAGCCAGGGACAGGGCTACTCCTACGAGCAGTACTTC. This codes for CASSQGQGYSYEQYF. The variable domain in full, with the rest retrieved from reference TRBV5-1 and TRBJ2-7, is KAGVTQTPRYLIKTRGQQVTLSCSPISGHRSVSWYQQTPGQGLQFLFEYFSETQRNKGNFPGRFSGRQFSNSRSEMNVSTLELGDSALYLCASSQGQGYSYEQYFGPGTRLTVT.

V gene TRBV4-2 combines with J gene TRBJ1-1; D call uncertain. Looked up from germline, CDR1 is LGHNA and CDR2 is YNFKEQ. CDR3 length: 14 residues. Between the trimmed V and J ends, which lost 0 bases and 1 base, there was a span of 6 bases. CDR3 sequence: CASSQEGWNTEAFF. The CDR3 DNA reads as TGTGCCAGCAGCCAAGAAGGGTGGAACACTGAAGCTTTCTTT.

The CDR3 bases are TGTGCCAGCAGCCCGTTTTCGGACGTCCCGAACACTGAAGCTTTCTTT. Translation gives CASSPFSDVPNTEAFF. This sequence joins TRBV3-1 and TRBJ1-1; no definite D call. CDR3 size: 16 residues. Looked up from germline, CDR1 is LGHDT and CDR2 is YNNKEL (reference sequence). The germline V and J ends were trimmed by 4 bases and 1 base, with 16 bases remaining between them.

This clonotype was recorded once. V gene TRBV6-1 combines with J gene TRBJ2-1; possible D gene TRBD1, 5 bases. Per germline, CDR1 MNHNS and CDR2 SASEGT. CDR3 length equals 13 residues. Trimming removed 3 bases from V and 7 bases from J, with 10 bases in between. The CDR3 here is CASSDRVGNEQFF. CDR3 DNA: TGTGCCAGCAGTGACAGGGTTGGTAATGAGCAGTTCTTC.

Turning to this clonotype: An end of the junction does not agree with germline; a read error may underlie this. This rearrangement joins TRBV6-4 to TRBJ2-1, with 10 bases identical to TRBD1. CDR1 and CDR2 from the germline V gene are MRHNA and SNTAGT. The CDR3 sequence is 18 residues long. The CDR3, as DNA: TGTACCAGCAGCCTTAAGTACATAGGGACAGGGGCAATTAATGAGCAGTTCTTC. Encoded protein: CTSSLKYIGTGAINEQFF.

This clonotype has only a few counts. J is TRBJ2-1 and V is TRBV6-5; the D is unclear. Germline V CDR1 and CDR2: MNHEY, SVGAGI. This CDR3 region has 16 residues. The V and J ends lost 4 bases and 0 bases respectively, with 13 bases between them. The CDR3 protein is CASSFLQPSSYNEQFF. The CDR3 nucleotides are TGTGCCAGCAGTTTTCTGCAGCCCAGCTCCTACAATGAGCAGTTCTTC.

The chain has TRBV29-1 and TRBJ2-2; D not certain. Germline loops: CDR1 SQVTM, CDR2 ANQGSEA. This CDR3 is 13 amino acids long. Trimming removed 5 bases at V and 1 base at J, with 8 bases between. For the CDR3, the DNA is TGCAGCGTTAGAACGGGGAACACCGGGGAGCTGTTTTTT. Translation: CSVRTGNTGELFF.

The rearrangement links TRBV15 to TRBJ1-2; no definite D call. The V end lost 0 bases, the J end lost 5 bases, and 7 bases lay between the germline ends. The CDR3 loop spans 13 amino acids. CDR1 is LNHNV and CDR2 is YYDKDF in the germline V gene (reference sequence). Here the CDR3 DNA reads TGTGCCACCAGCAGAGAACCTTTGTATGGCTACACCTTC. It is translated as CATSREPLYGYTF.

The rearrangement joins TRBV12-3 or TRBV12-4 to TRBJ2-7, with TRBD2 matching over 7 bases. J was trimmed by 0 bases and V by 5 bases; bases with no gene match: 7. This CDR3 has 15 amino acids. CDR3 sequence reads: CASSASGVSSYEQYF. DNA for the CDR3: TGTGCCAGCAGTGCTAGCGGTGTAAGCTCCTACGAGCAGTACTTC.

V is TRBV5-1 and J is TRBJ2-2; 7 nucleotides match TRBD1. Per the germline V gene, CDR1 is SGHRS and CDR2 is YFSETQ. The CDR3 is 14 amino acids. The V gene end was trimmed by 3 bases and the J gene end by 7 bases; junction bases not matched to a gene: 6. In DNA form, the CDR3 reads TGCGCCAGCAGCTGGGGACAGTCTTACGGGGAGCTGTTTTTT. It translates to CASSWGQSYGELFF.

This clonotype showed up just a few times. The chain employs TRBV19 and TRBJ2-7; 9 bases align to TRBD1. J lost 1 base, V lost 4 bases, and 8 bases had no gene match. This CDR3 is 16 amino acids long. Germline CDR1 and CDR2: LNHDA and SQIVND (reference sequence). The CDR3 region has the DNA TGTGCCAGTAGTACGTCCGGGACAGGGCGATCCTACGAGCAGTACTTC. Its protein product is CASSTSGTGRSYEQYF.

This clonotype was found a few times. The DNA of the CDR3 is TGCAGCGTTGAAGGGGTGACTAGCGGGAGATACAATGAGCAGTTCTTC. This codes for CSVEGVTSGRYNEQFF. This chain links TRBV29-1 with TRBJ2-1; 12 bases map to TRBD2. Germline assignment: CDR1 SQVTM and CDR2 ANQGSEA. With V trimmed by 1 base and J by 4 bases, 5 bases remained unmatched. The CDR3 is 16 amino acids.

The rearrangement links TRBV4-1 to TRBJ2-7; D is ambiguous. Trimming left V 4 bases short and J 1 base short, with 8 bases between. This CDR3 comprises 13 residues. Germline V gives CDR1 MGHRA, CDR2 YSYEKL. The CDR3 DNA reads TGCGCCAGCAGCCCGGAAGCGTCCTACGAGCAGTACTTC. Translated, it gives CASSPEASYEQYF.

This clonotype has more than one count but fewer than ten. This chain connects TRBV5-1 to TRBJ2-2, with 8 nucleotides matching TRBD2. After removal of 4 bases from V and 7 bases from J, the junction contained 9 bases not matched to a gene. The CDR3 is made up of 15 amino acids. Germline CDR1 reads SGHRS; CDR2 reads YFSETQ. The CDR3 bases are TGCGCCAGCAGCCCCATTAGCGGGATGATCGGGGAGCTGTTTTTT. Protein product: CASSPISGMIGELFF.